The T cell receptor (beta chain) described here comes from a study of T cell repertoires in cytomegalovirus infection. In the study overall: Indicated by public TCR beta signatures were CMV infection and matching HLA type.

This CDR3 spans 13 amino acids. V was shortened by 2 bases and J by 5 bases, with 9 bases between the two germline ends. The germline gives CDR1 MRHNA, CDR2 SNTAGT. In regard to this clonotype: What it recognizes is unknown.

Notes on the study in general: Dominating the ex vivo response were HLA-C-restricted CMV-specific TCR beta clonotypes. The cumulative frequency of public TCR beta families identified carriers of CMV plus the relevant HLA.

One entry per CDR3 protein, called by TCRdb with MiXCR from the reads. The sample carries 300,000 to 450,000 distinct CDR3 sequences, roughly 20% recorded once. V and J are TRBV6-4 and TRBJ1-1; no definite D call. The sequenced sample was PBMCs. The TCR originated in a human donor in good health (CMV status not recorded). Some clones in this sample may be carry-over from other donors' samples. DNA of the CDR3: TGTGCCAGCAGTGACACCCCCAGTACTGAAGCTTTCTTT. Protein sequence: CASSDTPSTEAFF.